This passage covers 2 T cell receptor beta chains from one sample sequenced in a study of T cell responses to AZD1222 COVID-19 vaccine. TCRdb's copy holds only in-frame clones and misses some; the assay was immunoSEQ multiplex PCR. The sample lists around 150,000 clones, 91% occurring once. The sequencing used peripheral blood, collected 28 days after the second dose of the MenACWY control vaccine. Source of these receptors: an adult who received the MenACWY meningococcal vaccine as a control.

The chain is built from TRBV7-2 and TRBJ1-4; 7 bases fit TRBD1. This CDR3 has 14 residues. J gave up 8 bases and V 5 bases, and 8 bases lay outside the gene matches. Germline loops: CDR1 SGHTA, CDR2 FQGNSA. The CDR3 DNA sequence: TGTGCCAGCAGCAGCGGGACAGCCGGGGAAAAACTGTTTTTT. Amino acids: CASSSGTAGEKLFF.

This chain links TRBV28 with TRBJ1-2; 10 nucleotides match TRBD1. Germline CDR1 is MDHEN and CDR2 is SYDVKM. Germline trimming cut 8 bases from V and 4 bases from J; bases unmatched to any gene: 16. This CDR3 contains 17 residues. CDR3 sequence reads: CASWVPGQGTPSYGYTF. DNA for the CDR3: TGTGCCAGCTGGGTCCCGGGACAGGGGACCCCGAGCTATGGCTACACCTTC.